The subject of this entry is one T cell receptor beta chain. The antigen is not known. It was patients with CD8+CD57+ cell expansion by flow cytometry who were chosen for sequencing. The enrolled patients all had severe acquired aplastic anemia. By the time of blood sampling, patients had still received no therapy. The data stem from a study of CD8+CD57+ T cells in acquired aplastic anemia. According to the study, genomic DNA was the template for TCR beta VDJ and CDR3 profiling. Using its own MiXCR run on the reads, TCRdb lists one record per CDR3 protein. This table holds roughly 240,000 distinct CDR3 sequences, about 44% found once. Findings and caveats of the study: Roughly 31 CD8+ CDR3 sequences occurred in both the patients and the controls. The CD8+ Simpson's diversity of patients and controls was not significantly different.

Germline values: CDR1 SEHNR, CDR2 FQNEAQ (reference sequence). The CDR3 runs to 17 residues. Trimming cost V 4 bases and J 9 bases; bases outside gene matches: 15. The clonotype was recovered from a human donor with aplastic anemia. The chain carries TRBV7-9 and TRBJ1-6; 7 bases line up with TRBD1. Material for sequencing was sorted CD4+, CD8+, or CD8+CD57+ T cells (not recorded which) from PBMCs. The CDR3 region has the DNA TGTGCCAGCAGCTCACCGGTGACAGGGCCTCGCAGTTCACCCCTCCACTTT. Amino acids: CASSSPVTGPRSSPLHF.